This T cell receptor beta chain was sequenced for a study of blood T cell repertoires in COVID-19. Study background: The origin of the acute and convalescent COVID-19 samples was the United States, Italy and Spain. T cells, B-cell-depleted T cells, or PBMCs supplied cDNA or gDNA.

In the original processing: The authors estimated nucleated cell counts from reference gene primer amplification. The method was immunoSEQ multiplex PCR; TCRdb's version includes in-frame clones alone and lacks a portion of them. V and J calls and clone size follow that table, whereas D and trimming were derived from the DNA. The table records tens of thousands of clones, 60% to 85% of them present only once. The CDR3 is 13 amino acids. Germline CDR1 MDHEN, CDR2 SYDVKM. Trimming stripped 3 bases from V and 5 bases from J, with 8 bases between. The chain links TRBV28 to TRBJ1-5; TRBD1 might be the D (6 bases). The sequence came from a human donor in a cohort sampled during active COVID-19. Material for sequencing was peripheral blood. CDR3 sequence: CASSFGTHQPQHF. The CDR3 DNA reads as TGTGCCAGCAGTTTTGGGACACATCAGCCCCAGCATTTT.